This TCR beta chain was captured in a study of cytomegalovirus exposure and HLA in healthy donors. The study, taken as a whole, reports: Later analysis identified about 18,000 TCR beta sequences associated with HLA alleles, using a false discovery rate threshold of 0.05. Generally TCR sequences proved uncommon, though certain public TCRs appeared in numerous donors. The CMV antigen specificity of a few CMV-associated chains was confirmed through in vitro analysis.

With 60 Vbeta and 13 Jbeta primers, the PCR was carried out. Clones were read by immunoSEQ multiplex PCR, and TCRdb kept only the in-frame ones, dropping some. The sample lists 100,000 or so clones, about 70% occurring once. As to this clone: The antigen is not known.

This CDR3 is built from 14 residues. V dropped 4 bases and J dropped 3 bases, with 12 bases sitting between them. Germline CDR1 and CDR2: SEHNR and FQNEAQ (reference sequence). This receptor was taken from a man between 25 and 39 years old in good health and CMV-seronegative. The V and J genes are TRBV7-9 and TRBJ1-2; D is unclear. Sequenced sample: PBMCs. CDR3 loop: CASSSLNRDYGYTF. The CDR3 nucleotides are TGTGCCAGCAGCTCCCTTAACCGAGACTATGGCTACACCTTC.